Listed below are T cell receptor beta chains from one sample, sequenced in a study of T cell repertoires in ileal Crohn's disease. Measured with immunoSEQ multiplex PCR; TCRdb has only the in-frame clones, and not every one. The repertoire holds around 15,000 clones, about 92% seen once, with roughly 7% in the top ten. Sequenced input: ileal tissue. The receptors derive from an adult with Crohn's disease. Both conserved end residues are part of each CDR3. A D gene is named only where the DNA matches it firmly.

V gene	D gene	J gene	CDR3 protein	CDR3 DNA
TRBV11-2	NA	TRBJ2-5	CASSLMGVGETQYF	TGTGCCAGCAGCTTAATGGGCGTAGGAGAGACCCAGTACTTC